These T cell receptor beta chains were read from a single sample in a study of blood T cells in healthy people across ages. TCRdb re-derived calls from the 5' RACE reads in MiXCR, one entry per CDR3 protein. The sample lists 800,000 or so distinct CDR3 sequences, 35% to 50% occurring once. Sequenced sample: blood. The receptors derive from a man of 80 years or more in good health. Each CDR3 is given with its conserved first and last residue. A D gene is named only where the DNA matches it firmly. The size of a clone is reported for some rows only, either as once, few or many, or as a class for expanded clones.

cdr3_nt cdr3_aa d_call v_call clone_size j_call
TGCAGCGTGCGTAGCGGAAGCTCCTACAATGAGCAGTACTTC CSVRSGSSYNEQYF NA TRBV29-1 few TRBJ2-7
TGCGCCAGCACCCACCGTTTGGAGGGGAGCACAGATACGCGGTATTTT CASTHRLEGSTDTRYF NA TRBV5-1 NA TRBJ2-3
TGTGCCAGCGATAGCGGGGGCTCCTACAATGAGCAGTTCTTC CASDSGGSYNEQFF TRBD2 TRBV12-3/TRBV12-4 many TRBJ2-1
TGCGCCAGCAGCCCGATCGAAAGAGATAATTCACCCCTCCACTTT CASSPIERDNSPLHF NA TRBV5-1 many TRBJ1-6
TGTGCCAGCAGTTTCGGACTAGCGGGAGGTTACTCCTACGAGCAGTACTTC CASSFGLAGGYSYEQYF TRBD2 TRBV12-3/TRBV12-4 NA TRBJ2-7
TGCGCCAGCAGGCGACAGGGGGCAGGAAGTGATCAAGAGACCCAGTACTTC CASRRQGAGSDQETQYF TRBD1 TRBV5-1 NA TRBJ2-5
TGTGCCAGTGAATCGGGACAGGGTTTCTATGAGCAGTTCTTC CASESGQGFYEQFF TRBD1 TRBV6-2/TRBV6-3 NA TRBJ2-1
TGTGCCAGCAGCTTAGGCCTAGGTGCAGATACGCAGTATTTT CASSLGLGADTQYF NA TRBV7-9 NA TRBJ2-3
TGTGCCAGCATGAAGCGGGAGACCTACAATGAGCAGTTCTTC CASMKRETYNEQFF TRBD2 TRBV2 many TRBJ2-1
TGTGCCAGCAGCTCAGCTACAGGGGAAGGAGAGACCCAGTACTTC CASSSATGEGETQYF TRBD1 TRBV2 once TRBJ2-5
TGTGCCACCAGTGCGACAGGGGCCGATTTAAGTGAGCAGTTCTTC CATSATGADLSEQFF TRBD1 TRBV24-1 NA TRBJ2-1
TGTGCCAGCAGCTCCCAGGGGTACTGGAAGTTCTTC CASSSQGYWKFF NA TRBV7-2 NA TRBJ2-1
TGTGCCAGCAGCTTCGGCAGGGGTGGTGAGACCCAGTACTTC CASSFGRGGETQYF NA TRBV7-2 few TRBJ2-5
TGTGCCAGCAGCCCGAGGGAGGTGATCTCTGGGGCCAACGTCCTGACTTTC CASSPREVISGANVLTF NA TRBV14 NA TRBJ2-6
TGTGCCCGCAGCTCGCAGGAATACAATGAGCAGTTCTTC CARSSQEYNEQFF NA TRBV11-2 NA TRBJ2-1
TGCGCCAGCAGTGAGTCGGTAGCGGAGTACAATGAGCAGTACTTC CASSESVAEYNEQYF NA TRBV10-1 NA TRBJ2-5
TGTGCCAGCAGCTCGTACAGTAATGAGCAGTTCTTC CASSSYSNEQFF NA TRBV7-9 NA TRBJ2-1
TGTGCCAGCAGCCAAGAGACAGATTCACCCCTCCACTTT CASSQETDSPLHF NA TRBV14 NA TRBJ1-6
TGTGCCAGCAGTTTTCTAGGACTAGCGGGAGGGCGTGAGCAGTACTTC CASSFLGLAGGREQYF TRBD2 TRBV28 NA TRBJ2-7
TGTGCCAGCAGGGGAGCAGAGGGTACCTATAATTCACCCCTCCACTTT CASRGAEGTYNSPLHF NA TRBV2 NA TRBJ1-6
TGTGCCAGCAGTGGAGCGGGAGGGATTGAGACCCAGTACTTC CASSGAGGIETQYF TRBD2 TRBV13 NA TRBJ2-5
TGTGCCAGCAGCGGAGGACTAGCGGGAGGAGATACGCAGTATTTT CASSGGLAGGDTQYF TRBD2 TRBV9 many TRBJ2-3
TGCAGTGCCGGCCGGGACCACGGCCATGAGCAGTTCTTC CSAGRDHGHEQFF NA TRBV20-1 NA TRBJ2-1
TGCAGCGTCGCACACAGGGGGCTCGGCCAGACTGAGTACTTC CSVAHRGLGQTEYF TRBD1 TRBV29-1 many TRBJ2-7
TGTGCCACCAGCAGAATACGGGGGCAGAATGAAAAACTGTTTTTT CATSRIRGQNEKLFF NA TRBV15 many TRBJ1-4
TGTGCCACCAGCAGTTCGACAGGGGCCCTGAACACTGAAGCTTTCTTT CATSSSTGALNTEAFF TRBD1 TRBV15 NA TRBJ1-1
TGTGCCAGCAGTGACCTCTCCTTAGGGTCCCACTATGGCTACACCTTC CASSDLSLGSHYGYTF NA TRBV6-1 NA TRBJ1-2
TGTGCCAGCAGCAACAGGGGCTTAGTCACAGATACGCAGTATTTT CASSNRGLVTDTQYF TRBD1 TRBV11-3 few TRBJ2-3
TGCAGTGCGCGAACGGGGACAGCTAGCAATCAGCCCCAGCATTTT CSARTGTASNQPQHF TRBD1 TRBV20-1 NA TRBJ1-5
TGTGCCAGCAGCGTGTGGCTAGCGGGGTTCCCCTCCTACGAGCAGTACTTC CASSVWLAGFPSYEQYF TRBD2 TRBV9 many TRBJ2-7
TGTGCCAGCTGCCCTACCAAGGGGCGAGAGACCCAGTACTTC CASCPTKGRETQYF NA TRBV12-3/TRBV12-4 NA TRBJ2-5
TGCAGTGCTAGAGGTGGGGCAGGGGGCTCTTCTGGGGCCAACGTCCTGACTTTC CSARGGAGGSSGANVLTF TRBD1 TRBV20-1 few TRBJ2-6
TGTGCCAGCACCCCGAGGGTGGATATCCAAGAGACCCAGTACTTC CASTPRVDIQETQYF NA TRBV12-3/TRBV12-4 many TRBJ2-5
TGCGCCAGCAGCCCGGGAGCAGCCTACGAGCAGTACTTC CASSPGAAYEQYF NA TRBV5-1 many TRBJ2-7
TGTGCCAGCAGCCCAACCGGGACAGGGGTCAATCAGCCCCAGCATTTT CASSPTGTGVNQPQHF TRBD1 TRBV12-3/TRBV12-4 NA TRBJ1-5
TGTGCCAGCAGTTCCGAGCGGAGGGGTACAGATACGCAGTATTTT CASSSERRGTDTQYF NA TRBV27 few TRBJ2-3
TGCAGTGCTAGAGATGTGGCTAGCGGCACCGGGGAGCTGTTTTTT CSARDVASGTGELFF TRBD2 TRBV20-1 NA TRBJ2-2
TGTGCCAGCAGCCTCGGGACACTCGGTACAGATACGCAGTATTTT CASSLGTLGTDTQYF NA TRBV11-3 NA TRBJ2-3
TGCAGTATTTCAGGTTTGGGGTATGAGCAGTTCTTC CSISGLGYEQFF NA TRBV20-1 many TRBJ2-1
TGTGCCAGCAGGAACGACGGTACCTACAATGAGCAGTTCTTC CASRNDGTYNEQFF NA TRBV12-3/TRBV12-4 once TRBJ2-1
TGTGCCAGCAGCCTCCCGGGGAGCGCCAACTCCTACGAGCAGTACTTC CASSLPGSANSYEQYF NA TRBV6-2/TRBV6-3 NA TRBJ2-7
TGTGTCAGCAGTTTAAGAGGGGTCTACAATGAGCAGTTCTTC CVSSLRGVYNEQFF NA TRBV27 NA TRBJ2-1
TGTGCCAGCAGTTTACTAGCGGAATCTTACAATGAGCAGTTCTTC CASSLLAESYNEQFF TRBD2 TRBV27 NA TRBJ2-1
TGTGCCAGCAGCTTAGAGTATAGCACAGATACGCAGTATTTT CASSLEYSTDTQYF NA TRBV11-2 NA TRBJ2-3
TGCAGCGTTGTTCCCGGACAGGGAAACATTCAGTACTTC CSVVPGQGNIQYF TRBD1 TRBV29-1 NA TRBJ2-4